Each of the 15 T cell receptor beta chains below was sequenced from the same sample in a study of blood T cell repertoires in COVID-19. Using immunoSEQ multiplex PCR, the repertoire was profiled, and TCRdb retains in-frame clones only, with some absent. Among hundreds of thousands of clones, roughly 87% were seen once, and the ten largest hold roughly 2%. Sequenced: PBMCs or T cells enriched from blood (not recorded which). The origin of the receptors is a woman in her thirties or forties with acute COVID-19.

The V call is TRBV18, the J call TRBJ2-7; 10 bases fit TRBD1. Germline CDR1 and CDR2: KGHSH and LQKENI. J lost 4 bases, V lost 5 bases, and 5 bases had no gene match. The CDR3 spans 14 residues. The CDR3: CASSSGQGSYEQYF. In DNA, the CDR3 is TGTGCCAGCTCATCGGGACAGGGGTCATACGAGCAGTACTTC.

The chain couples TRBV5-1 to TRBJ2-1; tentative D call: TRBD2 (6 bases). CDR3 length: 16 amino acids. Trimming took off 3 bases at V and 8 bases at J, with 21 bases between the two ends. Germline V gene data show CDR1 as SGHRS and CDR2 as YFSETQ. The CDR3 region has the DNA TGCGCCAGCAGCTCGTTATATGCGGGGAGAGCTGATGAGCAGTTCTTC. Translated, it gives CASSSLYAGRADEQFF.

This chain connects TRBV4-2 to TRBJ1-4, with D perhaps TRBD1 (6 bases). Germline-derived CDR1 and CDR2 are LGHNA and YNFKEQ. V shed 3 bases and J shed 8 bases, with 19 bases lying between them. The CDR3 is made up of 16 amino acids. The CDR3 region is CASSHGGGRVGEKLFF. CDR3 in DNA: TGTGCCAGCAGCCACGGGGGCGGGAGGGTCGGCGAAAAACTGTTTTTT.

The rearrangement joins TRBV7-2 to TRBJ2-5, with TRBD2 as a possible D gene (6 bases). Germline V gene lookup returns CDR1 SGHTA and CDR2 FQGNSA. This CDR3 spans 15 amino acids. Trimming pared 5 bases from V and 0 bases from J, leaving 13 bases between. As DNA, the CDR3 is TGTGCCAGCAGCCAGCGGGCGGGGAACCAAGAGACCCAGTACTTC. This sequence encodes CASSQRAGNQETQYF. Supplemented by reference TRBV7-2 and TRBJ2-5, the full variable domain reads GAGVSQSPSNKVTEKGKDVELRCDPISGHTALYWYRQSLGQGLEFLIYFQGNSAPDKSGLPSDRFSAERTGGSVSTLTIQRTQQEDSAVYLCASSQRAGNQETQYFGPGTRLLVL.

The chain couples TRBV6-5 to TRBJ2-1; 12 nucleotides line up with TRBD2. Germline CDR1 MNHEY, CDR2 SVGAGI. CDR3 length: 15 residues. Trimming took 6 bases from V and 8 from J; bases not matched to a gene: 8. CDR3: CASRGVGLAGHEQFF. DNA of the CDR3: TGTGCCAGCAGGGGGGTAGGACTAGCGGGGCATGAGCAGTTCTTC.

The rearrangement uses TRBV6-5 and TRBJ2-7; 7 positions match TRBD2. V dropped 7 bases and J dropped 5; count of bases not matched to a gene: 11. The CDR3 length is 14 residues. From germline, CDR1 is MNHEY and CDR2 SVGAGI. The CDR3 nucleotides read TGTGCCAGCAATCCCCCGGGGGGAGGCCACGAGCAGTACTTC. Its translation is CASNPPGGGHEQYF.

The J gene is TRBJ2-1, the V gene TRBV7-2; no clear D gene. Per the germline V gene, CDR1 is SGHTA and CDR2 is FQGNSA. Trimming removed 2 bases from V and 8 bases from J, with 10 bases in between. The CDR3 totals 13 residues. CDR3 sequence: CASSLQLDDEQFF. CDR3 DNA sequence: TGTGCCAGCAGCTTACAGCTAGACGATGAGCAGTTCTTC.

The chain joins TRBV5-5 to TRBJ2-7; D remains ambiguous. This CDR3 is built from 15 residues. Between the trimmed V and J ends, which lost 2 bases and 0 bases, there was a span of 12 bases. Per germline, CDR1 SGHKS and CDR2 YYEKEE (reference sequence). Here the CDR3 reads CASSFFLLSSYEQYF. The CDR3 DNA reads as TGTGCCAGCAGCTTTTTTTTACTGAGCTCCTACGAGCAGTACTTC.

This clone occurred a few times. The chain combines TRBV3-1 (or the pseudogene TRBV3-2) with TRBJ2-2; 8 bases align to TRBD2. The V segment lost 4 bases and the J segment 0 bases; nucleotides outside the gene matches: 1. Germline V gene data show CDR1 as LGHDT and CDR2 as YNNKEL (reference sequence). The CDR3 spans 15 residues. The CDR3, as DNA: TGTGCCAGCAGCCGCGGGGGGCCGAACACCGGGGAGCTGTTTTTT. It codes for CASSRGGPNTGELFF.

The gene calls are TRBV5-8 and TRBJ1-2; no reliable D call. Deletions cut 1 base from V and 8 bases from J, with 6 bases between. The germline gives CDR1 SGHTS, CDR2 YDEGEE. This CDR3 has 11 amino acids. CDR3 in amino acids: CASSLWEGYTF. The CDR3 region has the DNA TGTGCCAGCAGCTTGTGGGAGGGCTACACCTTC. Based on the CDR3 plus reference TRBV5-8 and TRBJ1-2, the full variable domain is EAGVTQSPTHLIKTRGQQATLRCSPISGHTSVYWYQQALGLGLQFLLWYDEGEERNRGNFPPRFSGRQFPNYSSELNVNALELEDSALYLCASSLWEGYTFGSGTRLTVV.

V and J are TRBV30 and TRBJ1-2; TRBD1 matches at 7 bases. Germline V CDR1 and CDR2: GTSNPN, SVGIG (reference sequence). The length of the CDR3 is 17 residues. V was clipped by 3 bases and J by 5 bases; unmatched bases: 18. The CDR3, as DNA: TGTGCCTGGAGCGGGGGCGGATGGGGGACAGCTTATTATGGCTACACCTTC. This encodes CAWSGGGWGTAYYGYTF.

The gene calls are TRBV2 and TRBJ2-2; weak D call: TRBD1 (5 bases). Per the germline V gene, CDR1 is SNHLY and CDR2 is FYNNEI. The CDR3 consists of 14 residues. V gave up 4 bases and J gave up 4 bases, with 10 bases separating them. The CDR3 DNA is TGTGCCAGCAGTGCTGTACAGGTCACCGGGGAGCTGTTTTTT. Protein product: CASSAVQVTGELFF.

The chain combines TRBV2 with TRBJ2-2; 11 bases line up with TRBD2. Germline V CDR1 and CDR2: SNHLY, FYNNEI. V lost 3 bases to trimming and J lost 4 bases; unmatched junction nucleotides: 4. The CDR3 has 16 amino acids. CDR3 DNA: TGTGCCAGCAGTGACCCTAGCGGGGGGAGCACCGGGGAGCTGTTTTTT. It yields the protein CASSDPSGGSTGELFF.

The chain links TRBV9 to TRBJ1-2, with D uncertain. Trimming took off 4 bases at V and 3 bases at J, with 10 bases between the two ends. Germline CDR1 reads SGDLS; CDR2 reads YYNGEE. This CDR3 has 13 residues. In nucleotides, the CDR3 is TGTGCCAGCAGCCCCCTTTCGGACTATGGCTACACCTTC. Amino acid sequence: CASSPLSDYGYTF. Supplemented by reference TRBV9 and TRBJ1-2, the full variable domain reads DSGVTQTPKHLITATGQRVTLRCSPRSGDLSVYWYQQSLDQGLQFLIQYYNGEERAKGNILERFSAQQFPDLHSELNLSSLELGDSALYFCASSPLSDYGYTFGSGTRLTVV.

Details on this clone: The same CDR3 is also encoded by other DNA sequences in this sample. The chain recombines TRBV5-1 with TRBJ2-5; D is undetermined. V dropped 2 bases and J dropped 5 bases, with 10 bases sitting between them. There are 13 residues in the CDR3. CDR1 is SGHRS, CDR2 YFSETQ, per germline. The CDR3 bases are TGCGCCAGCAGCTTCTCTGTGCAGGAGACCCAGTACTTC. Protein: CASSFSVQETQYF.